The table lists the clone carrying this T cell receptor (beta chain) with many counts. Antigen unknown. This sample was included in a study of T cells after yellow fever vaccination. Overall study: Low-cell-number fractions were prepared with SMART-Seq v4 Ultra Low Input.

From germline, CDR1 is SGHRS and CDR2 YFSETQ. V shed 1 base and J shed 3 bases, with 12 bases lying between them. The CDR3 runs 15 residues. Study results and caveats: A minor fraction of clonotypes spanned both CD4 and CD8 compartments.

5'RACE template switching produced TCR cDNA carrying a universal primer site and UMIs. TCRdb re-derived calls from the 5' RACE reads in MiXCR, one entry per CDR3 protein. The sample lists 300,000 to 350,000 distinct CDR3 sequences; almost 4% were seen once. Sequenced material: PBMCs, taken 5 days after the yellow fever booster vaccination. This chain links TRBV5-1 with TRBJ2-3; tentatively, D is TRBD2 (5 bases). The receptor was derived from a man aged 18-30 years who received the YFV17D yellow fever vaccine. In DNA, the CDR3 is TGCGCCAGCAGCTTGAGAGGAGGAAGGACAGATACGCAGTATTTT. Amino acids: CASSLRGGRTDTQYF.